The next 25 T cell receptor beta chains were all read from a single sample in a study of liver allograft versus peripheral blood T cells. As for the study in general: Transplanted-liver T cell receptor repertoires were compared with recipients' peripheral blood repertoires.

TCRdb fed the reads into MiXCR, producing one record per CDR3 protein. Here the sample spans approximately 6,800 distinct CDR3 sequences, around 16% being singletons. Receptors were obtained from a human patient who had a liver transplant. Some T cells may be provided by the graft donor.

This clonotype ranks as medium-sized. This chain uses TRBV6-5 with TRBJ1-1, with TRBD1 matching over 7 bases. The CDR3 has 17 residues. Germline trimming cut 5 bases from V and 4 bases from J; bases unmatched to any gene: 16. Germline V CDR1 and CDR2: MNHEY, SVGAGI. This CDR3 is CASSDRKGGIGITEAFF. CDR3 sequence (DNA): TGTGCCAGCAGTGACAGGAAAGGGGGCATTGGGATCACTGAAGCTTTCTTT.

Here the CDR3 reads CASSAKTSGRSTDTQYF. CDR3 coding DNA: TGTGCCAGCAGCGCGAAGACTAGCGGACGAAGCACAGATACGCAGTATTTT. This sequence joins TRBV9 and TRBJ2-3, with 9 bases that match TRBD2. Germline V CDR1 and CDR2: SGDLS, YYNGEE. The CDR3 consists of 17 residues. Trimming removed 3 bases from V and 0 bases from J; junction bases left unmatched: 8.

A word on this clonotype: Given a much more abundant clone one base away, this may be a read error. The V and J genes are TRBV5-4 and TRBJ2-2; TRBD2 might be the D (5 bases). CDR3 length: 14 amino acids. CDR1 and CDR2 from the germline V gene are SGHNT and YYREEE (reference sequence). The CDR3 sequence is CASKAAENTGEQFF. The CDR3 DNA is TGTGCCAGCAAGGCAGCCGAGAACACCGGGGAGCAGTTTTTT.

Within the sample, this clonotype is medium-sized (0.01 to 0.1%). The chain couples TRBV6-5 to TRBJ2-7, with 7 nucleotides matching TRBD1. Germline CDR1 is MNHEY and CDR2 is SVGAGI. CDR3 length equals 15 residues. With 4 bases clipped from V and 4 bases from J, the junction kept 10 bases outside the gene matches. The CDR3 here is CASSSYFSQGYEQYF. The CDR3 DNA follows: TGTGCCAGCAGTTCCTACTTTTCACAGGGGTACGAGCAGTACTTC.

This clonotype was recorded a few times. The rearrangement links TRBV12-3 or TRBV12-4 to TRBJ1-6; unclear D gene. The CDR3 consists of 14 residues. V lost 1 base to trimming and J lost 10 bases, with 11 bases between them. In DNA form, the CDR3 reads TGTGCCAGCAGTTTAGGAAGGGAAGGCTCACCCCTCCACTTT. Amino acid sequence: CASSLGREGSPLHF.

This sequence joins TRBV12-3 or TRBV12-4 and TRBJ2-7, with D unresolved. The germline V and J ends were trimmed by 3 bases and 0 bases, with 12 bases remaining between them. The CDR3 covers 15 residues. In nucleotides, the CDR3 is TGTGCCAGCAGTTTTGAGGCAGCCCTCTCCTACGAGCAGTACTTC. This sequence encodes CASSFEAALSYEQYF.

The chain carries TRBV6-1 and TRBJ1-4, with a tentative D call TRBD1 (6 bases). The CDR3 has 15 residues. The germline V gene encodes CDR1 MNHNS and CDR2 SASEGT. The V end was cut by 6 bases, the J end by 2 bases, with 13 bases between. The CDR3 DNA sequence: TGTGCCAGCAGCCTTGGACAGATTACTAATGAAAAACTGTTTTTT. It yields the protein CASSLGQITNEKLFF.

This CDR3 reads CASSRGVNQETQYF. In nucleotides, the CDR3 is TGTGCCAGCAGCCGAGGGGTTAACCAAGAGACCCAGTACTTC. The gene calls are TRBV5-5 and TRBJ2-5; either TRBD1 or TRBD2 may fit D (5 bases each). V was pared by 4 bases and J by 0 bases, with 10 bases between. Germline values: CDR1 SGHKS, CDR2 YYEKEE (reference sequence). The CDR3 extends over 14 amino acids.

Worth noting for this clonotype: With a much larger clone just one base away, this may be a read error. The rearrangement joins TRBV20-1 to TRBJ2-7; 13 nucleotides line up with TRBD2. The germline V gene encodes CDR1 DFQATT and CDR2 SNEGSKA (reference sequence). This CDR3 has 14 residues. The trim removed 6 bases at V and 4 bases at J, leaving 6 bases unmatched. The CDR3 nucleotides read TGCAGTGCCGTGACTAGCGGGGGGATGTACGAGCAGTACTTC. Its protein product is CSAVTSGGMYEQYF.

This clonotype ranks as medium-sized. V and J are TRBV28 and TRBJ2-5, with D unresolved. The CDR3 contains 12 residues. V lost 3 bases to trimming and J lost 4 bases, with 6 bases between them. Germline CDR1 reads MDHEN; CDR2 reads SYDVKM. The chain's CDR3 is CASSFQLETQYF. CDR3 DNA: TGTGCCAGCAGTTTCCAGTTAGAGACCCAGTACTTC.

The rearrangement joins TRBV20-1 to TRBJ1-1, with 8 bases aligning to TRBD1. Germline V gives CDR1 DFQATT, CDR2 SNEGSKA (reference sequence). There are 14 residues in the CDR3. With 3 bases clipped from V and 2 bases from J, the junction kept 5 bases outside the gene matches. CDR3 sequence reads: CSASRTGTNTEAFF. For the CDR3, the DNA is TGCAGTGCTAGCAGGACAGGGACAAACACTGAAGCTTTCTTT.

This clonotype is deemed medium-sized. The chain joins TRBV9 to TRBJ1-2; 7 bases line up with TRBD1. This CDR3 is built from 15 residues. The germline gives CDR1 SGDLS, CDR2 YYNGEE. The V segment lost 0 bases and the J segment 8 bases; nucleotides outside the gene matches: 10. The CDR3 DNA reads TGTGCCAGCAGCGTAGGAGGGAAGGAGACAGGGGGCTACACCTTC. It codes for CASSVGGKETGGYTF.

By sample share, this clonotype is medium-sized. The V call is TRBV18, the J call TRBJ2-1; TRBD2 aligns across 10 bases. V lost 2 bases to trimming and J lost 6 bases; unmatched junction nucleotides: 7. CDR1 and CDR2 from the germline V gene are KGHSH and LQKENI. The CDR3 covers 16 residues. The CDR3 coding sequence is TGTGCCAGCTCACCATCCCTAGCGGGAGCCTCCAATGAGCAGTTCTTC. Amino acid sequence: CASSPSLAGASNEQFF.

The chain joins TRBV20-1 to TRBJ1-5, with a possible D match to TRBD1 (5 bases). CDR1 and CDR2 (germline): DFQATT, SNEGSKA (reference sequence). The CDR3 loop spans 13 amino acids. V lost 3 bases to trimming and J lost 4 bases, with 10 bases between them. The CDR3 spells CSARRGENQPQHF. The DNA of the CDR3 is TGCAGTGCTAGGAGAGGGGAGAATCAGCCCCAGCATTTT.

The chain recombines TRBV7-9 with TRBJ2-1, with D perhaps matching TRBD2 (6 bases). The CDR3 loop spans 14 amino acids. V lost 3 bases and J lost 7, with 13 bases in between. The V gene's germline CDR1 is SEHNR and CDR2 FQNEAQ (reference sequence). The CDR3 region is CASSLSGLSNEQFF. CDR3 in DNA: TGTGCCAGCAGCTTGAGCGGGCTCTCTAATGAGCAGTTCTTC. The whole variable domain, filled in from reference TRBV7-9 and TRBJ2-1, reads DTGVSQNPRHKITKRGQNVTFRCDPISEHNRLYWYRQTLGQGPEFLTYFQNEAQLEKSRLLSDRFSAERPKGSFSTLEIQRTEQGDSAMYLCASSLSGLSNEQFFGPGTRLTVL.

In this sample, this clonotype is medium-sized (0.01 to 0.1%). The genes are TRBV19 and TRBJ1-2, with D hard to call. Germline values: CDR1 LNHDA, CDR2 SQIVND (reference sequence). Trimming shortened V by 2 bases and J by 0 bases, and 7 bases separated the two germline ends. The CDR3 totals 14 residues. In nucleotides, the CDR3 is TGTGCCAGTAGTATAAGGCAGACTAACTATGGCTACACCTTC. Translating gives CASSIRQTNYGYTF.

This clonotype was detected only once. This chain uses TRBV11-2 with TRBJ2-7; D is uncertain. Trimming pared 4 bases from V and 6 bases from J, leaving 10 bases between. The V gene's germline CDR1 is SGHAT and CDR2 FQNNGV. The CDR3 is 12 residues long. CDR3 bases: TGTGCCAGCAGCTCAACGATCTCCGAGCAGTACTTC. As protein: CASSSTISEQYF.

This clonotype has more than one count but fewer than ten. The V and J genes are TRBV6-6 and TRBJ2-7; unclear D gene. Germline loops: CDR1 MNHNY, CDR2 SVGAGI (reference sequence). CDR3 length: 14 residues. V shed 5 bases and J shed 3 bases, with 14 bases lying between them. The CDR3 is CASSRLSTFYEQYF. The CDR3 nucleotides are TGTGCCAGCAGTCGCCTGAGTACGTTCTACGAGCAGTACTTC.

The CDR3 here is CASSDNGRNTEAFF. CDR3 nucleotide sequence: TGTGCCAGCAGTGATAACGGCCGAAACACTGAAGCTTTCTTT. The chain carries TRBV25-1 and TRBJ1-1; D unclear. CDR1 is MGHDK and CDR2 is SYGVNS in the germline V gene. Trimming cost V 3 bases and J 2 bases, with 10 bases left between them. This CDR3 has 14 amino acids.

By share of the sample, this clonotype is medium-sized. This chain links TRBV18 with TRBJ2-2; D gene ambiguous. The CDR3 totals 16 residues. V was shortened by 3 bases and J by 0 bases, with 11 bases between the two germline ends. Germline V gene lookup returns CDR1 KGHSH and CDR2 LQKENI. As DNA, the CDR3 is TGTGCCAGCTCACCGACGGTCAACGCGAACACCGGGGAGCTGTTTTTT. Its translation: CASSPTVNANTGELFF.

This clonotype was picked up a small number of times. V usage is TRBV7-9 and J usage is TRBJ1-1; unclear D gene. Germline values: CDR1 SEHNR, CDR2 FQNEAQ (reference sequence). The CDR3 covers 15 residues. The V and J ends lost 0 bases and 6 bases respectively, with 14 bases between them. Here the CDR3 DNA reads TGTGCCAGCAGCTTAGCGGCCGGGAGTGGGGCTGAAGCTTTCTTT. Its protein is CASSLAAGSGAEAFF.

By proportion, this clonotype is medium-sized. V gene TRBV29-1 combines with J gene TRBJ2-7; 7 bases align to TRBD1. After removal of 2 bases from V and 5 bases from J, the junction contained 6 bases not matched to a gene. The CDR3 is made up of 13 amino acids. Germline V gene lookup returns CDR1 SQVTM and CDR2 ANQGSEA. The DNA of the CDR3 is TGCAGCGTTGAACCGACAGGGCGCGACGAGCAGTACTTC. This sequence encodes CSVEPTGRDEQYF.

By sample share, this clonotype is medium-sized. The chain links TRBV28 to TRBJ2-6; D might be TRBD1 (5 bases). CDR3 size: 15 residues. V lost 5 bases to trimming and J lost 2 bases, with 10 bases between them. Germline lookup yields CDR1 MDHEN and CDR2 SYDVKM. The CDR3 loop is CASSPDRAGANVLTF. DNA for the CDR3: TGTGCCAGCAGTCCAGACAGAGCTGGGGCCAACGTCCTGACTTTC.

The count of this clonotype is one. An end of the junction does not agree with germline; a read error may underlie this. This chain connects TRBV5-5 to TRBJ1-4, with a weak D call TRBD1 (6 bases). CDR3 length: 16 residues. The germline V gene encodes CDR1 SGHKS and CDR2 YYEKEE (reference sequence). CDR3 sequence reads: CASSFYSDRTNEELFF. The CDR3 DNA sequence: TGTGCCAGCAGCTTCTATTCGGACAGAACAAATGAAGAACTGTTTTTT.

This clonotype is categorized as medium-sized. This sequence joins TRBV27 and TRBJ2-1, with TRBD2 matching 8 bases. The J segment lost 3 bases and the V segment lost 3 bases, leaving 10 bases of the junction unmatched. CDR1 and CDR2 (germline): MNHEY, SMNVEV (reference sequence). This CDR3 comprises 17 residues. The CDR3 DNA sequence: TGTGCCAGCAGTTTCGGCACCAGCGGGGGTTACTACAATGAGCAGTTCTTC. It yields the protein CASSFGTSGGYYNEQFF.